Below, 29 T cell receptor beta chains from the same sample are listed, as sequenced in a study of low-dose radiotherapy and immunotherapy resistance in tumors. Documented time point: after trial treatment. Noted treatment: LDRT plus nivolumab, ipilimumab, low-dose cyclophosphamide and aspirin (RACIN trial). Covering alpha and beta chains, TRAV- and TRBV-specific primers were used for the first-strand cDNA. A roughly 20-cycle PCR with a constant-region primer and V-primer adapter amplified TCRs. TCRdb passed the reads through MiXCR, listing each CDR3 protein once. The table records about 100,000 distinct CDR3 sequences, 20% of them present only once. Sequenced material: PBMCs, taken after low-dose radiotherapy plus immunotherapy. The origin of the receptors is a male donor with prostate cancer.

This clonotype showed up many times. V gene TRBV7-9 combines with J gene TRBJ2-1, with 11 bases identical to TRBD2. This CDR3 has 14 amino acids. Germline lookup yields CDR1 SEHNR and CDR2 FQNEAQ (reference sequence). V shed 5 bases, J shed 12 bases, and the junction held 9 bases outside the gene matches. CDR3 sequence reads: CASSPNLGLAVQFF. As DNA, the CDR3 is TGTGCCAGCAGCCCGAACCTGGGACTAGCGGTGCAGTTCTTC.

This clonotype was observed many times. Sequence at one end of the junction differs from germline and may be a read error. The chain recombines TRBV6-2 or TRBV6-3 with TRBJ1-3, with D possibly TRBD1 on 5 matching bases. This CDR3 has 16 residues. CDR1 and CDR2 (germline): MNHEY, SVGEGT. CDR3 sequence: CASSNSLAGSGNTIYF. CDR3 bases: TGTGCCAGCAGTAACTCTTTAGCAGGGTCTGGAAACACCATATATTTT.

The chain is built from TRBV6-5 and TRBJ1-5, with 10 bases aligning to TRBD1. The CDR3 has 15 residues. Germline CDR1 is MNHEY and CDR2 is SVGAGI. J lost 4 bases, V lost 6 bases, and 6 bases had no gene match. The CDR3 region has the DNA TGTGCCAGCAGCCGGGACAGGGGTGGGAATCAGCCCCAGCATTTT. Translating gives CASSRDRGGNQPQHF.

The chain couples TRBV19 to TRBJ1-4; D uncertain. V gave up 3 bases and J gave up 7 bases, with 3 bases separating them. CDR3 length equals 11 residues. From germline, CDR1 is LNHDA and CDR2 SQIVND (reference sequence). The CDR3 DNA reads TGTGCCAGTAGTATCACTGAAAAACTGTTTTTT. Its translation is CASSITEKLFF.

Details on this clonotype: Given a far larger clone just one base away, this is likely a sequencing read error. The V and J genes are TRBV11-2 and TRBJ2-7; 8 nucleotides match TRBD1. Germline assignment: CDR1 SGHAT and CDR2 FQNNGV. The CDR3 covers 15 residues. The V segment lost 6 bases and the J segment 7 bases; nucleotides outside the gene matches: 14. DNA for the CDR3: TGTGCCAGCAGTGCCAGGGGGCGAAAGTACAATGAGCAGTACTTC. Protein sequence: CASSARGRKYNEQYF.

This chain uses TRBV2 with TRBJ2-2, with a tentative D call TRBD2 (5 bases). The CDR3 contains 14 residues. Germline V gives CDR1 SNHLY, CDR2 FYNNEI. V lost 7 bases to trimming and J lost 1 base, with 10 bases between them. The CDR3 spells CASKIEGNTGELFF. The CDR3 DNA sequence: TGTGCCAGCAAAATAGAGGGGAACACCGGGGAGCTGTTTTTT.

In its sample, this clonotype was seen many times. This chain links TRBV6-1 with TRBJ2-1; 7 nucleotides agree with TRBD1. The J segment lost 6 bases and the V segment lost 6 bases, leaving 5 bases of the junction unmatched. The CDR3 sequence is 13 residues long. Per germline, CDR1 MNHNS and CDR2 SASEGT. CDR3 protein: CASSPTGLNEQFF. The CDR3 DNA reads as TGTGCCAGCAGCCCGACAGGGCTCAATGAGCAGTTCTTC.

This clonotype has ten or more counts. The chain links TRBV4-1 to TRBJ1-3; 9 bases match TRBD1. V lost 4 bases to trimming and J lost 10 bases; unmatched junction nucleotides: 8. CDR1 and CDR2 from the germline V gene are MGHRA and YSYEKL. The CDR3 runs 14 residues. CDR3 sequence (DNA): TGCGCCAGCAGCCTGATGGGACAGGGCTCGACCATATATTTT. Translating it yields CASSLMGQGSTIYF.

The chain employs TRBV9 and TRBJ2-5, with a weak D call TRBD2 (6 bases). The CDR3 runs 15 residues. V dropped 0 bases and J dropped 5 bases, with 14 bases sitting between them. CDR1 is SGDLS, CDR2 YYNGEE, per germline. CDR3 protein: CASSVGGGSGETQYF. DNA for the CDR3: TGTGCCAGCAGCGTAGGCGGAGGGTCGGGGGAGACCCAGTACTTC.

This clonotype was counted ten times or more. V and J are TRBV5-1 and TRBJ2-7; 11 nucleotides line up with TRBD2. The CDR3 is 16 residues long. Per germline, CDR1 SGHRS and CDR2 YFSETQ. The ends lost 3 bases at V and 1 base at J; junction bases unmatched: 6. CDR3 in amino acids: CASSSGGTSGSYEQYF. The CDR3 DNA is TGCGCCAGCAGCTCCGGCGGGACTAGCGGATCCTACGAGCAGTACTTC.

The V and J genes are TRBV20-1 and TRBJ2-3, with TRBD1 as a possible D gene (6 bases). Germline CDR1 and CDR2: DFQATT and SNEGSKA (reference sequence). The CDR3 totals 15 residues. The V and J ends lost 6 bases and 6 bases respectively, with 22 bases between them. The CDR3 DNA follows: TGCAGTGCAGAGCGTGGGGGCCTAGGGGCGGATACGCAGTATTTT. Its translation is CSAERGGLGADTQYF.

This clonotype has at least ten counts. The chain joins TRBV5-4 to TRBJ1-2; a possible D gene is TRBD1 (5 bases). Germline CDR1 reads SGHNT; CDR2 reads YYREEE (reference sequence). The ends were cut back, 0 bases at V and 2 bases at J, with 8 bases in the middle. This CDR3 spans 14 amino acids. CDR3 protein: CASSLGPGNYGYTF. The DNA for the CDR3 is TGTGCCAGCAGCTTGGGTCCAGGGAACTATGGCTACACCTTC. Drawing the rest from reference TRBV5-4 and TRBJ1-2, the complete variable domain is ETGVTQSPTHLIKTRGQQVTLRCSSQSGHNTVSWYQQALGQGPQFIFQYYREEENGRGNFPPRFSGLQFPNYSSELNVNALELDDSALYLCASSLGPGNYGYTFGSGTRLTVV.

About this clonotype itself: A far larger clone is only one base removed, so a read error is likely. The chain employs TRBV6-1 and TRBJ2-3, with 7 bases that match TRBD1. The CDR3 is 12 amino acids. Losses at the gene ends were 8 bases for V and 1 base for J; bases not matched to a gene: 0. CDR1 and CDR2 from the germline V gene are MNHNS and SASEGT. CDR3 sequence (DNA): TGTGCCAGCGGGACAGGCACAGATACGCAGTATTTT. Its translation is CASGTGTDTQYF.

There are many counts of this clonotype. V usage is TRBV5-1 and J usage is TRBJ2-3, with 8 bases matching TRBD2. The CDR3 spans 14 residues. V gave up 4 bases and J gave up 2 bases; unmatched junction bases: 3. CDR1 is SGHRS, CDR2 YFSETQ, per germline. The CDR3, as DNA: TGCGCCAGCAGCGTTAGCGGGGTCACAGATACGCAGTATTTT. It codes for CASSVSGVTDTQYF.

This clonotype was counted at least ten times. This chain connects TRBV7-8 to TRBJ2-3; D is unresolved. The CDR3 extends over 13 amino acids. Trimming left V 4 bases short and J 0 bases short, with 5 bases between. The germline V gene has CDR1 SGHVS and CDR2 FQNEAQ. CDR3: CASSSASTDTQYF. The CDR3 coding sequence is TGTGCCAGCAGCTCCGCCAGCACAGATACGCAGTATTTT.

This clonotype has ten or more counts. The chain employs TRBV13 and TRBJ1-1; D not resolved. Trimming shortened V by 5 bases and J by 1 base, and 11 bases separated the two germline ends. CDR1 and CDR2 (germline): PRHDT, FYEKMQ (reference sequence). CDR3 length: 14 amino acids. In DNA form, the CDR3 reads TGTGCCAGCAGCCCCCGGACGGCGAACACTGAAGCTTTCTTT. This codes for CASSPRTANTEAFF.

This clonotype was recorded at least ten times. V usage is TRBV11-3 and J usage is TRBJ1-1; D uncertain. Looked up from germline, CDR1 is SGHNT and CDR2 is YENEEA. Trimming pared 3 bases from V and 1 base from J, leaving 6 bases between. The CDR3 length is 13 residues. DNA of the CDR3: TGTGCCAGCAGCTTTGACACGAACACTGAAGCTTTCTTT. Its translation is CASSFDTNTEAFF. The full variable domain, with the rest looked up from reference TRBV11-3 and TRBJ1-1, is EAGVVQSPRYKIIEKKQPVAFWCNPISGHNTLYWYLQNLGQGPELLIRYENEEAVDDSQLPKDRFSAERLKGVDSTLKIQPAELGDSAVYLCASSFDTNTEAFFGQGTRLTVV.

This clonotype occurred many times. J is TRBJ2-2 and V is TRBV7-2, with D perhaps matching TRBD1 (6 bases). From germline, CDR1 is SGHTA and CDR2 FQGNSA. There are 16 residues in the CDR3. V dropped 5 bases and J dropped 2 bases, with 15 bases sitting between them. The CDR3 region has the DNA TGTGCCAGCAGCCTACAAAGGACAGATAACACCGGGGAGCTGTTTTTT. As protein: CASSLQRTDNTGELFF.

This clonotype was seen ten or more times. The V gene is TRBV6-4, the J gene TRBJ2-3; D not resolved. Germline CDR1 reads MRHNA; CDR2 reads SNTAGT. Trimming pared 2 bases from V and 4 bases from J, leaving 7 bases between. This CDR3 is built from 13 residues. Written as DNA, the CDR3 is TGTGCCAGCAGTGACGGGGTCCCAGATACGCAGTATTTT. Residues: CASSDGVPDTQYF.

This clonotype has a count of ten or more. The CDR3 region has the DNA TGTGCCAGCAGTTTAGTAGGGGGCGCGACTGAAGCTTTCTTT. Translated: CASSLVGGATEAFF. This chain uses TRBV12-3 or TRBV12-4 with TRBJ1-1, with 7 bases fitting TRBD1. CDR3 length equals 14 residues. After removal of 1 base from V and 5 bases from J, the junction contained 4 bases not matched to a gene.

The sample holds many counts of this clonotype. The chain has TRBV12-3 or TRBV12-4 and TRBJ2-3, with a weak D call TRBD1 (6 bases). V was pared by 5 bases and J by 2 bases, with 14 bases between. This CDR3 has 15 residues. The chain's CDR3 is CASSPFGGDTDTQYF. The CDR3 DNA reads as TGTGCCAGCAGTCCCTTTGGGGGCGACACAGATACGCAGTATTTT.

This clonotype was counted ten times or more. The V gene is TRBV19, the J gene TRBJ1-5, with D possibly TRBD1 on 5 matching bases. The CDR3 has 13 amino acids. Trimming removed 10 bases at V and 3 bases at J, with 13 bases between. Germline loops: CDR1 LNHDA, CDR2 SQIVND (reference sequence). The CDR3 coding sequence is TGTGCCACTACGGACACCGCCAATCAGCCCCAGCATTTT. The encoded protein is CATTDTANQPQHF.

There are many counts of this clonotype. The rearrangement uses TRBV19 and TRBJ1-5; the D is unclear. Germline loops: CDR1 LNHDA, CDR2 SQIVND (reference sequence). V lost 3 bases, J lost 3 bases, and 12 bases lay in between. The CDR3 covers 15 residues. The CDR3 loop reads CASSILDGNNQPQHF. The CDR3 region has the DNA TGTGCCAGTAGTATCTTGGACGGCAACAATCAGCCCCAGCATTTT.

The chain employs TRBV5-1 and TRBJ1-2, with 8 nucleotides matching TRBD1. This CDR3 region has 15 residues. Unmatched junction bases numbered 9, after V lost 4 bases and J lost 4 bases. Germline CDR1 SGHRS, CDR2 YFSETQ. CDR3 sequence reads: CASSPGQANGYGYTF. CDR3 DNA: TGCGCCAGCAGCCCGGGACAGGCTAATGGCTATGGCTACACCTTC.

As DNA, the CDR3 is TGTGCCAGCAGCGCCTCGATCGCGGATTGGACGAGAACCGGGGAGCTGTTTTTT. It translates to CASSASIADWTRTGELFF. The V gene is TRBV5-4, the J gene TRBJ2-2; no firm D call. This CDR3 has 18 amino acids. Germline CDR1 and CDR2: SGHNT and YYREEE (reference sequence). Between the trimmed V and J ends, which lost 4 bases and 5 bases, there was a span of 24 bases.

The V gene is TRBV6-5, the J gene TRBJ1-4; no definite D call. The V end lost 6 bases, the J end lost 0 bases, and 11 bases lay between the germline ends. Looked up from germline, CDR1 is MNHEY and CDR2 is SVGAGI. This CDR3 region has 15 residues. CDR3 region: CASSSTRATNEKLFF. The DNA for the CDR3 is TGTGCCAGCAGCTCTACACGCGCAACTAATGAAAAACTGTTTTTT.

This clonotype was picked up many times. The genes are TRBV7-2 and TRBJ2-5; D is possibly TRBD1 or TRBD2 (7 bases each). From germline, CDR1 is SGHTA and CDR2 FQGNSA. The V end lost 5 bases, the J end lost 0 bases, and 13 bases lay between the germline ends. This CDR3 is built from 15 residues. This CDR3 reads CASSLRGGNQETQYF. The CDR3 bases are TGTGCCAGCAGCCTCAGGGGGGGAAACCAAGAGACCCAGTACTTC.

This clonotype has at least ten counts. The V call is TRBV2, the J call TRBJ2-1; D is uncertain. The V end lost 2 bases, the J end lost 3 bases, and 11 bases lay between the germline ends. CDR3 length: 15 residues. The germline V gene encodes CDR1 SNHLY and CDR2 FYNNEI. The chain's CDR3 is CASSELGENYNEQFF. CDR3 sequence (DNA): TGTGCCAGCAGTGAACTTGGCGAAAACTACAATGAGCAGTTCTTC.

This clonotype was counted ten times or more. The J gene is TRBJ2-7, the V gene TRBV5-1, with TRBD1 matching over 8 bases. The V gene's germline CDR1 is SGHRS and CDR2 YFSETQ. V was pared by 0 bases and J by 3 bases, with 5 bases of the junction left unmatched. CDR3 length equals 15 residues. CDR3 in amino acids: CASSLGGTGSYEQYF. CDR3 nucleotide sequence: TGCGCCAGCAGCTTGGGAGGGACAGGAAGCTACGAGCAGTACTTC.